The TCR beta chain under discussion was sequenced for a study of blood T cell repertoires in COVID-19. J lost 4 bases, V lost 5 bases, and 5 bases had no gene match. The CDR3 consists of 15 residues. Per germline, CDR1 KGHDR and CDR2 SFDVKD. The participants were between about 18 and 100 years old and came from under 25 US areas. Per the authors' pipeline: Amplification of reference gene primers was used by the study to estimate nucleated cell counts. Method: immunoSEQ multiplex PCR; TCRdb's copy keeps in-frame clones and lacks some. D and trimming come from the DNA, and the V and J calls and clone size come from that table. The sample gives more than 110,000 clones, around 79% of which show up once; 2.5% to 3% is in the top ten.

Sequenced: PBMCs or T cells enriched from blood (not recorded which). The genes are TRBV24-1 and TRBJ2-2; 8 bases fit TRBD1. The clonotype originates from a woman aged 45-65 years who had recovered from COVID-19. The CDR3, as DNA: TGTGCCACCAGTGTCAGGGGGCGGGGCACCGGGGAGCTGTTTTTT. Protein: CATSVRGRGTGELFF.